This paragraph covers one TCR beta chain sequence. Its antigen is still unknown. The entry originates in a study of CD4 T cell repertoires in COVID-19. Germline CDR1 SGHRS, CDR2 YFSETQ. The CDR3 is 16 residues long. With V trimmed by 4 bases and J by 1 base, 2 bases remained unmatched. Findings and caveats of the study: Suggested intraclonal diversification: top SARS-CoV-2-reactive clonotypes appeared in two or three memory subsets.

Sequencing was done directly on freshly isolated, uncultured memory T cells. TCRdb's copy holds only in-frame clones and misses some; the assay was immunoSEQ multiplex PCR. Of 20,000 to 30,000 clones in the sample, over 90% were seen once. The V gene is TRBV5-1, the J gene TRBJ2-3, with TRBD2 matching over 14 bases. The receptor's source is a human donor who had COVID-19. Sample: circulating follicular helper CD4+ T cells (cTfh) from blood, taken before the COVID-19 pandemic. CDR3 nucleotide sequence: TGCGCCAGCAGCCAGGGACTAGCGGGGGGCACAGATACGCAGTATTTT. Its protein product is CASSQGLAGGTDTQYF.